A selection of T cell receptor beta chains follows, all from one sample in a study of blood T cell repertoires in COVID-19. Repertoires were generated with immunoSEQ multiplex PCR, while TCRdb's copy carries only in-frame clones and drops some. There are 56,000 or so clones in the sample; about 90% occur only once, and about 18% lies in the top ten. Sequencing input: peripheral blood. These receptors came from a human donor in a cohort sampled during active COVID-19. CDR3s include the opening cysteine and the closing phenylalanine or tryptophan. D genes are given only for firm matches. Clone size, where shown, is once, few, many, or a class for clones that have expanded.

j_gene,d_gene,v_gene,abundance,CDR3aa,CDR3nt
TRBJ2-7,TRBD1,TRBV18,-,CASSPGTGIDEQYF,TGTGCCAGCTCACCCGGGACAGGGATTGACGAGCAGTACTTC
TRBJ1-1,-,TRBV2,-,CASSGQEAFF,TGTGCCAGCAGTGGACAGGAAGCTTTCTTT
TRBJ1-2,-,TRBV20-1,-,CSAHDSYGYTF,TGCAGTGCTCATGACAGTTATGGCTACACCTTC
TRBJ2-2,TRBD2,TRBV18,-,CASSLPGTSGSGELFF,TGTGCCAGCTCACTACCCGGGACTAGCGGGTCCGGGGAGCTGTTTTTT
TRBJ2-7,TRBD1,TRBV5-1,-,CASSLGTGGSLAYEQYF,TGCGCCAGCAGCCTAGGGACAGGGGGTTCTTTGGCCTACGAGCAGTACTTC
TRBJ2-1,TRBD2,TRBV5-1,-,CATKPGLAGYNEQFF,TGCGCCACAAAACCGGGACTAGCGGGGTACAATGAGCAGTTCTTC
TRBJ1-2,-,TRBV27,-,CASSLSLGANNARGNYGYTF,TGTGCCAGCAGTTTATCCCTAGGGGCGAACAACGCCCGTGGGAACTATGGCTACACCTTC
TRBJ2-7,-,TRBV5-1,-,CASSLRRGSYEQYF,TGCGCCAGCAGCTTGCGTAGGGGGAGCTACGAGCAGTACTTC
TRBJ2-3,-,TRBV9,-,CASSDQRDTQYF,TGTGCCAGCAGCGACCAGCGAGATACGCAGTATTTT
TRBJ2-2,-,TRBV9,-,CASSVGERLNTGELFF,TGTGCCAGCAGCGTAGGTGAGAGGCTGAACACCGGGGAGCTGTTTTTT
TRBJ1-5,-,TRBV28,-,CASAARYQPQHF,TGTGCCAGCGCCGCGCGATATCAGCCCCAGCATTTT
TRBJ1-4,-,TRBV19,-,CASSIGAGATNEKLFF,TGTGCCAGTAGTATAGGGGCTGGGGCCACTAATGAAAAACTGTTTTTT
TRBJ1-1,TRBD1,TRBV6-2/TRBV6-3,-,CASSPWTGGSEAFF,TGTGCCAGCAGTCCCTGGACAGGGGGGTCTGAAGCTTTCTTT
TRBJ2-3,TRBD1,TRBV19,once,CASSIWGTGPDTQYF,TGTGCCAGTAGTATTTGGGGGACAGGGCCAGATACGCAGTATTTT
TRBJ1-1,-,TRBV4-1,-,CASSRAFRGDTEAFF,TGCGCCAGCAGCCGAGCTTTCCGGGGGGACACTGAAGCTTTCTTT
TRBJ2-7,TRBD1,TRBV27,-,CASSGQGWSSYEQYF,TGTGCCAGCAGCGGACAGGGTTGGAGCTCCTACGAGCAGTACTTC
TRBJ2-5,TRBD1,TRBV7-2,-,CASSLEGRGPETQYF,TGTGCCAGCAGCTTAGAGGGCAGGGGGCCAGAGACCCAGTACTTC
TRBJ2-5,-,TRBV11-2,-,CASSYIPEETQYF,TGTGCCAGCAGCTACATTCCCGAAGAGACCCAGTACTTC
TRBJ1-2,-,TRBV12-3/TRBV12-4,-,CASSFQGSYGYTF,TGTGCCAGCAGTTTCCAGGGTTCTTATGGCTACACCTTC
TRBJ2-1,TRBD1,TRBV19,-,CASSGTGRLISYNEQFF,TGTGCCAGTAGTGGGACAGGGAGACTTATCTCCTACAATGAGCAGTTCTTC
TRBJ2-7,-,TRBV5-8,-,CASSLNWGLTYEQYF,TGTGCCAGCAGCTTGAATTGGGGACTCACCTACGAGCAGTACTTC
TRBJ2-5,-,TRBV18,-,CASRGIILETQYF,TGTGCCAGTAGAGGGATTATCTTGGAGACCCAGTACTTC
TRBJ2-3,-,TRBV4-3,-,CASSQQYGGVTTDTQYF,TGCGCCAGCAGCCAACAGTACGGCGGTGTTACCACAGATACGCAGTATTTT
TRBJ2-3,-,TRBV10-3,-,CAISPPARAGPDTQYF,TGTGCCATCAGTCCACCCGCTAGGGCGGGCCCAGATACGCAGTATTTT
TRBJ1-1,TRBD1,TRBV2,-,CARRDQGDTEAFF,TGTGCCAGGAGGGACCAGGGGGACACTGAAGCTTTCTTT
TRBJ2-5,-,TRBV7-2,once,CASSLAGHQETQYF,TGTGCCAGCAGCTTAGCAGGACATCAAGAGACCCAGTACTTC
TRBJ2-1,TRBD1,TRBV9,large,CASRGTGGAGYNEQFF,TGTGCCAGCCGAGGGACAGGGGGCGCAGGATACAATGAGCAGTTCTTC
TRBJ1-2,-,TRBV5-1,-,CASSLATGASYGYTF,TGCGCCAGCAGCTTGGCCACCGGAGCAAGCTATGGCTACACCTTC
TRBJ2-4,-,TRBV10-1,-,CASPPELAKNIQYF,TGCGCCAGCCCCCCGGAGCTAGCCAAAAACATTCAGTACTTC
TRBJ2-1,-,TRBV7-9,-,CASSLLLFLYNEQFF,TGTGCCAGCAGCTTACTACTATTTCTCTACAATGAGCAGTTCTTC
TRBJ2-1,-,TRBV5-4,-,CASSLNARPDEQFF,TGTGCCAGCAGCTTGAATGCGCGTCCGGATGAGCAGTTCTTC
TRBJ1-5,TRBD1,TRBV6-2/TRBV6-3,-,CASSYFHPGGSNQPQHF,TGTGCCAGCAGTTACTTCCACCCAGGGGGAAGCAATCAGCCCCAGCATTTT
TRBJ2-3,TRBD2,TRBV29-1,-,CSSRLATFTDTQYF,TGCAGCTCCCGACTAGCGACCTTCACAGATACGCAGTATTTT